Below, 29 T cell receptor beta chains from the same sample are listed, as sequenced in a study of cytomegalovirus exposure and HLA in healthy donors. Researchers ran the PCR with 60 Vbeta and 13 Jbeta primers. Assay: immunoSEQ multiplex PCR; the TCRdb copy retains only in-frame clones and omits some. The sample lists approximately 250,000 clones, about 77% seen once, with approximately 0.49% in the top ten. Sample: PBMCs. The origin of the receptors is a boy younger than 18 in good health and CMV-seronegative.

CDR3 DNA sequence: TGTGCCAGCAGCTTACAGATCTCCTATGGCTACACCTTC. Translated, it gives CASSLQISYGYTF. V usage is TRBV13 and J usage is TRBJ1-2; D is undetermined. The V gene lost 2 bases and the J gene lost 4 bases, with 8 bases spanning the gap. The CDR3 has 13 residues. From germline, CDR1 is PRHDT and CDR2 FYEKMQ (reference sequence).

The chain employs TRBV11-2 and TRBJ2-1; D might be TRBD1 (6 bases). CDR1 is SGHAT, CDR2 FQNNGV, per germline. The CDR3 runs 14 residues. V shed 4 bases and J shed 15 bases, with 22 bases lying between them. CDR3 in amino acids: CASSSIRWGQRGFF. CDR3 coding DNA: TGTGCCAGCAGCTCTATCAGGTGGGGACAACGTGGGTTCTTC.

V gene TRBV7-8 combines with J gene TRBJ1-5; D call uncertain. Trimming removed 6 bases from V and 0 bases from J, with 6 bases in between. This CDR3 has 13 residues. Germline V gives CDR1 SGHVS, CDR2 FQNEAQ. This CDR3 is CASRTGSNQPQHF. The CDR3 nucleotides read TGTGCCAGCAGGACGGGTAGCAATCAGCCCCAGCATTTT.

The chain joins TRBV9 to TRBJ2-1; 8 bases are a match to TRBD2. Trimming took 0 bases from V and 1 from J; bases not matched to a gene: 3. This CDR3 is 16 amino acids long. The V gene's germline CDR1 is SGDLS and CDR2 YYNGEE. CDR3 DNA: TGTGCCAGCAGCGTAGGCGGGACTAGTTCCTACAATGAGCAGTTCTTC. This codes for CASSVGGTSSYNEQFF.

The V call is TRBV9, the J call TRBJ2-1; 8 bases line up with TRBD2. The V segment lost 4 bases and the J segment 0 bases; nucleotides outside the gene matches: 3. This CDR3 spans 15 amino acids. The germline CDR1 and CDR2 sequences are SGDLS and YYNGEE. CDR3 coding DNA: TGTGCCAGCAGCTTTAGCGGGGACTCCTACAATGAGCAGTTCTTC. Translated: CASSFSGDSYNEQFF.

This chain joins TRBV19 and TRBJ2-4; TRBD1 matches at 7 bases. Germline V gene data show CDR1 as LNHDA and CDR2 as SQIVND (reference sequence). The CDR3 totals 16 residues. V gave up 3 bases and J gave up 4 bases; unmatched junction bases: 9. The CDR3 sequence is CASSMTGRDRKNIQYF. The CDR3 coding sequence is TGTGCCAGTAGTATGACAGGTAGGGACAGAAAAAACATTCAGTACTTC.

This clone was found once. The chain uses TRBV10-3 and TRBJ2-5; 12 nucleotides line up with TRBD1. Trimming removed 10 bases from V and 5 bases from J; junction bases left unmatched: 5. The CDR3 totals 13 residues. Germline values: CDR1 ENHRY, CDR2 SYGVKD. The CDR3 loop reads CATGQGALETQYF. The CDR3 nucleotides read TGTGCCACGGGACAGGGGGCCTTGGAGACCCAGTACTTC.

There are a few counts of this clone. The chain couples TRBV4-1 to TRBJ2-7; possible D gene TRBD2, 5 bases. This CDR3 comprises 15 residues. Germline CDR1 and CDR2: MGHRA and YSYEKL. With 0 bases removed from V and 2 bases from J, the gap between germline ends came to 11 bases. The CDR3 DNA reads as TGCGCCAGCAGCCAAGATGACGGGCGGGCCTACGAGCAGTACTTC. Translation gives CASSQDDGRAYEQYF.

The chain joins TRBV6-1 to TRBJ1-5, with TRBD1 identical over 10 bases. Germline lookup yields CDR1 MNHNS and CDR2 SASEGT. CDR3 size: 13 residues. V was pared by 4 bases and J by 7 bases, with 1 base of the junction left unmatched. The DNA for the CDR3 is TGTGCCAGCAGTGGGGACAGGGGCCAGCCCCAGCATTTT. This gives the protein CASSGDRGQPQHF.

This rearrangement joins TRBV19 to TRBJ2-5; D is possibly TRBD2 (5 bases). The CDR3 spans 14 residues. Germline CDR1 is LNHDA and CDR2 is SQIVND (reference sequence). Trimming took off 4 bases at V and 5 bases at J, with 14 bases between the two ends. The DNA of the CDR3 is TGTGCCAGTAGTAGGGAGCGCTCTAAGGAGACCCAGTACTTC. It is translated as CASSRERSKETQYF.

Only a few counts were recorded for this clone. The chain combines TRBV6-6 with TRBJ1-1, with 7 bases lining up with TRBD1. Looked up from germline, CDR1 is MNHNY and CDR2 is SVGAGI (reference sequence). J gave up 2 bases and V 10 bases, and 7 bases lay outside the gene matches. This CDR3 spans 13 amino acids. The CDR3 is CAIRQGLNTEAFF. In DNA, the CDR3 is TGTGCCATTCGACAGGGACTCAACACTGAAGCTTTCTTT.

This clone was seen a few times. This chain links TRBV2 with TRBJ2-3; D perhaps matches TRBD2 (6 bases). The CDR3 sequence is 16 residues long. Trimming removed 5 bases from V and 0 bases from J, with 15 bases in between. CDR1 is SNHLY and CDR2 is FYNNEI in the germline V gene. The CDR3 nucleotides are TGTGCCAGCAGTTGGGACTTTACCTTTAGCACAGATACGCAGTATTTT. It specifies CASSWDFTFSTDTQYF.

This clone was picked up one time. The V gene is TRBV10-1, the J gene TRBJ2-3, with 9 bases lining up with TRBD2. The V gene end was trimmed by 8 bases and the J gene end by 3 bases; junction bases not matched to a gene: 3. The length of the CDR3 is 13 residues. CDR1 and CDR2 from the germline V gene are WNHNN and SYGVQD (reference sequence). The CDR3 DNA reads TGCGCCAGCGCGGCGGGGGGGACAGATACGCAGTATTTT. Encoded protein: CASAAGGTDTQYF.

In this sample, this clone turned up once. This chain joins TRBV9 and TRBJ2-1; 10 nucleotides match TRBD2. The CDR3 contains 17 residues. The germline gives CDR1 SGDLS, CDR2 YYNGEE. The V gene end was trimmed by 4 bases and the J gene end by 4 bases; junction bases not matched to a gene: 11. The CDR3 loop is CASSTSITSGIYNEQFF. The CDR3, as DNA: TGTGCCAGCAGCACCAGTATCACTAGCGGGATTTACAATGAGCAGTTCTTC.

The rearrangement uses TRBV5-4 and TRBJ2-7; 10 positions match TRBD2. Germline CDR1 SGHNT, CDR2 YYREEE (reference sequence). The CDR3 has 16 amino acids. The ends lost 4 bases at V and 6 bases at J; junction bases unmatched: 13. DNA for the CDR3: TGTGCCAGCAGCGTTCCCCTAGCGGGAGATAGAGGCGAGCAGTACTTC. Translating it yields CASSVPLAGDRGEQYF.

The rearrangement joins TRBV4-1 to TRBJ2-1, with 10 bases fitting TRBD2. The CDR3 sequence is 19 residues long. J gave up 0 bases and V 0 bases, and 8 bases lay outside the gene matches. In germline, CDR1 is MGHRA, CDR2 YSYEKL. CDR3 sequence (DNA): TGCGCCAGCAGCCAAGATAGGCTAGCGGGGGCCTTCTCCTACAATGAGCAGTTCTTC. It encodes CASSQDRLAGAFSYNEQFF.

The chain employs TRBV4-2 and TRBJ2-1; no clear D gene. Looked up from germline, CDR1 is LGHNA and CDR2 is YNFKEQ. Trimming stripped 1 base from V and 9 bases from J, with 16 bases between. This CDR3 is 15 amino acids long. Here the CDR3 reads CASSQGVSVSIEQFF. DNA of the CDR3: TGTGCCAGCAGCCAAGGCGTCTCCGTTTCTATTGAGCAGTTCTTC.

The chain couples TRBV5-1 to TRBJ1-1; D not resolved. V was shortened by 3 bases and J by 1 base, with 16 bases between the two germline ends. Germline V gene lookup returns CDR1 SGHRS and CDR2 YFSETQ. This CDR3 contains 16 residues. Here the CDR3 reads CASSYGEGAGNTEAFF. Written as DNA, the CDR3 is TGCGCCAGCAGCTACGGGGAGGGCGCGGGGAACACTGAAGCTTTCTTT.

This chain connects TRBV6-6 to TRBJ1-2; D gene ambiguous. This CDR3 has 12 amino acids. V was pared by 4 bases and J by 5 bases, with 8 bases between. The germline CDR1 and CDR2 sequences are MNHNY and SVGAGI (reference sequence). DNA of the CDR3: TGTGCCAGCAGTTTTGAGGGATATGGCTACACCTTC. As protein: CASSFEGYGYTF.

V usage is TRBV11-2 and J usage is TRBJ1-1; the match to TRBD1 covers 9 bases. CDR1 and CDR2 (germline): SGHAT, FQNNGV. The CDR3 loop spans 13 amino acids. V was clipped by 0 bases and J by 10 bases; unmatched bases: 3. The CDR3 reads CASSLERTGVAFF. The CDR3, as DNA: TGTGCCAGCAGCTTAGAACGGACAGGGGTAGCTTTCTTT.

The chain recombines TRBV6-1 with TRBJ1-2; the D gene is possibly TRBD1 (6 bases). The ends were cut back, 1 base at V and 2 bases at J, with 17 bases in the middle. This CDR3 comprises 17 residues. In germline, CDR1 is MNHNS, CDR2 SASEGT. The CDR3 loop reads CASSEGRWGGANYGYTF. The CDR3 DNA reads as TGTGCCAGCAGTGAAGGGCGCTGGGGGGGCGCGAACTATGGCTACACCTTC.

The V call is TRBV4-1, the J call TRBJ2-7; tentatively, D is TRBD2 (6 bases). Germline CDR1 and CDR2: MGHRA and YSYEKL. The CDR3 extends over 15 amino acids. V was pared by 4 bases and J by 0 bases, with 13 bases between. The DNA for the CDR3 is TGCGCCAGCAGCCTAGGAGGGGAAATCTCCTACGAGCAGTACTTC. This translates into CASSLGGEISYEQYF.

This clone was seen a single time. J is TRBJ1-1 and V is TRBV5-1; D uncertain. The CDR3 length is 12 residues. Trimming removed 5 bases at V and 11 bases at J, with 16 bases between. The V gene's germline CDR1 is SGHRS and CDR2 YFSETQ. The CDR3 DNA is TGCGCCAGCAGACCAGATTTCGAGGTGGCTTTCTTT. This encodes CASRPDFEVAFF.

With respect to this clone: One junction end disagrees with the germline gene, perhaps due to a read error. This chain uses TRBV9 with TRBJ2-2, with D maybe TRBD2 (5 bases). This CDR3 comprises 13 residues. CDR1 SGDLS and CDR2 YYNGEE come from the germline V gene. CDR3 nucleotide sequence: TGTGCCGGCAGCGAGCGGCCCACCGGGGAGCTGTTTTTT. Translation gives CAGSERPTGELFF.

This sequence joins TRBV7-2 and TRBJ1-2; D may be TRBD1 (6 bases). The CDR3 length is 13 residues. V was trimmed by 0 bases and J by 7 bases, leaving 9 bases between them. Germline V gene data show CDR1 as SGHTA and CDR2 as FQGNSA. CDR3 nucleotide sequence: TGTGCCAGCAGCTTAGCAGACAGGTTTGGCTACACCTTC. It codes for CASSLADRFGYTF.

The V call is TRBV27, the J call TRBJ2-1; 8 positions match TRBD2. Germline V lookup: CDR1 MNHEY, CDR2 SMNVEV (reference sequence). This CDR3 has 15 amino acids. V dropped 2 bases and J dropped 5; count of bases not matched to a gene: 5. In DNA form, the CDR3 reads TGTGCCAGCAGTTTACGAGCGGGAGAACACAATGAGCAGTTCTTC. It codes for CASSLRAGEHNEQFF.

The chain has TRBV6-5 and TRBJ1-3; the D gene is possibly TRBD1 (5 bases). Germline assignment: CDR1 MNHEY and CDR2 SVGAGI. V lost 7 bases and J lost 4, with 11 bases in between. This CDR3 is built from 13 residues. In DNA form, the CDR3 reads TGTGCCAGCACGGGGGGAGCCGGAAACACCATATATTTT. Translated: CASTGGAGNTIYF.

The chain has TRBV2 and TRBJ1-3, with 11 bases that match TRBD2. With the DNA end fitting TRBJ2-2 better, the J assignment may be wrong. Germline-derived CDR1 and CDR2 are SNHLY and FYNNEI. The CDR3 runs to 14 residues. CDR3 sequence: CASSLAGETGELFF. The CDR3 nucleotides are TGTGCCAGCTCACTAGCGGGAGAAACCGGGGAGCTGTTTTTT.

The rearrangement uses TRBV9 and TRBJ2-2; 7 positions agree with TRBD2. CDR3 length equals 15 residues. Germline trimming cut 6 bases from V and 1 base from J; bases unmatched to any gene: 6. Germline V lookup: CDR1 SGDLS, CDR2 YYNGEE. The CDR3 DNA is TGTGCCAGCACTCAGGGCGGGGGGAACACCGGGGAGCTGTTTTTT. This codes for CASTQGGGNTGELFF.